This T cell receptor (beta chain) originates from a study of PD-L1 blockade in urothelial cancer. Study overall: Median blood clonality was about 0.081, with 75,000 to 90,000 unique TCRs.

The time point denotes: peripheral blood 6 weeks after treatment start. Enrolled patients showed locally advanced or metastatic urothelial carcinoma. Germline V lookup: CDR1 SEHNR, CDR2 FQNEAQ (reference sequence). This CDR3 spans 18 amino acids. V gave up 2 bases and J gave up 3 bases; unmatched junction bases: 13. Assay used: immunoSEQ multiplex PCR; TCRdb lists only in-frame clones, some missing. The table has tens of thousands of clones, around 80% seen once. The receptor was isolated from a man between 70 and 80 years old with urothelial cancer. The rearrangement joins TRBV7-9 to TRBJ2-7; TRBD2 matches at 10 bases. The sequencing here drew on PBMCs, taken around atezolizumab (anti-PD-L1) treatment. This chain's CDR3 is CASSLKPTGTSDNYEQYF. The CDR3 bases are TGTGCCAGCAGCTTAAAGCCAACCGGGACTAGCGATAACTACGAGCAGTACTTC.